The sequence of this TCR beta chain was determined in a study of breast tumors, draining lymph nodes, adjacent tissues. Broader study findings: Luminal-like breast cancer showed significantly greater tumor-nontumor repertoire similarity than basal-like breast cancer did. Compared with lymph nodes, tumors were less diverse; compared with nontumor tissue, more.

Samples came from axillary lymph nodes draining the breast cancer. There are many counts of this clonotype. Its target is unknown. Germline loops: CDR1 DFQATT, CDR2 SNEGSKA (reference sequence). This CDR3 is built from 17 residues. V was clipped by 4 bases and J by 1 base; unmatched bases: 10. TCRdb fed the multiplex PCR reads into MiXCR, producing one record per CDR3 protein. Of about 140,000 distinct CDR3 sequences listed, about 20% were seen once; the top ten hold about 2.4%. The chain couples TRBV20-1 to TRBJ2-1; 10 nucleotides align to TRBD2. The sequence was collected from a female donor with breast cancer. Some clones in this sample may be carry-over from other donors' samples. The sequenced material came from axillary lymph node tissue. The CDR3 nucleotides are TGCAGTGCTACCCTAGCGGGAGACGGAGGATCCTACAATGAGCAGTTCTTC. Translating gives CSATLAGDGGSYNEQFF.